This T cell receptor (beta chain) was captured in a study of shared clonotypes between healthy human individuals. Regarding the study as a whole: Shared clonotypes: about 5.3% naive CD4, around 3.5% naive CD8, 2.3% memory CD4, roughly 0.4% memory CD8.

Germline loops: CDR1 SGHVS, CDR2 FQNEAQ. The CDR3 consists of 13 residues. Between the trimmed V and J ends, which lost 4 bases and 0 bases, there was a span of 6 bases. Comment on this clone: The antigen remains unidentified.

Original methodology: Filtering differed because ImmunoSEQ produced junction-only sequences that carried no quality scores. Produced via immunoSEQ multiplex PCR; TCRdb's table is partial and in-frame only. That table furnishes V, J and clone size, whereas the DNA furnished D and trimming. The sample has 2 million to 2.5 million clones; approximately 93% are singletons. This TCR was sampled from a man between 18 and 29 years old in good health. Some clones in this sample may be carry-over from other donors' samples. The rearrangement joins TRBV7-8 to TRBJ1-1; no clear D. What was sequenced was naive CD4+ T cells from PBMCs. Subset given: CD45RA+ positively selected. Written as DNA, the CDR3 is TGTGCCAGCAGCTCCGACATGAACACTGAAGCTTTCTTT. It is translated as CASSSDMNTEAFF.